This T cell receptor (beta chain) was captured by sequencing in a study of blood T cell repertoires in COVID-19. About the research overall: The cDNA or gDNA used as material had been derived from T cells, B-cell-depleted T cells, or PBMCs.

Only in-frame clones appear in the TCRdb table, and some are missing; sequencing was by immunoSEQ multiplex PCR. The sample consists of roughly 160,000 clones, around 80% of them appearing once. Per the germline V gene, CDR1 is KGHSH and CDR2 is LQKENI. The CDR3 runs 14 residues. V gave up 2 bases and J gave up 1 base, with 6 bases separating them. The J gene is TRBJ1-5, the V gene TRBV18; D remains unclear. Source material: PBMCs or T cells enriched from blood (not recorded which). This receptor was obtained from a woman between 65 and 79 years old in a cohort exposed to, infected with or recovered from COVID-19 (not recorded which). This chain's CDR3 is CASSPSGSNQPQHF. The CDR3 region has the DNA TGTGCCAGCTCACCATCGGGGAGCAATCAGCCCCAGCATTTT.